Reported below is one T cell receptor beta chain. Its specific antigen is unknown. No much larger clone is present one base from it, and per-base qualities are unavailable. The cohort comprised fewer than 700 healthy bone marrow donors. All cohort members were sampled while nominally healthy, although unrecorded immune exposures were likely present. The donor was CMV seronegative and was included in the group of under 450 seronegative cohort members. Every donor gave a peripheral blood sample, and the peripheral blood mononuclear cells from that sample were used for TCR beta sequencing. The Qiagen DNeasy Blood Extraction Kit was used to extract genomic DNA from the blood cell samples. Reading from cysteine to phenylalanine, the CDR3 counts 19 amino acids. Kept here is only the CDR3 DNA, which spans 57 bases and is read in frame from base 1. CDR1 and CDR2 are read off the germline V gene as SGHRS and YFSETQ. V is trimmed back by 0 bases and J by 2 bases, and the junction contains 7 bases that no gene match accounts for.

Preparation of the library involved the immunoSEQ multiplex PCR assay. The multiplex PCR relied on a mix of 60 forward primers for TCR Vbeta segments and 13 reverse primers for TCR Jbeta segments. The CDR3 region of rearranged TCR beta genes was amplified from genomic DNA by a multiplex PCR assay. The amplified TCR beta libraries were sequenced on the Illumina HiSeq System as 87-base-pair reads. As for how the authors treated the data: In a later analysis, 70 million to 95 million unique TCR beta chains were counted across the roughly 670 repertoires, and roughly 9.9 million of these chains were shared by at least two donors. A nearest-neighbor algorithm error-corrected the raw reads and collapsed the reads into unique sequences, merging closely related sequences to remove PCR and sequencing errors. V, D and J gene segments were assigned by aligning CDR3 sequences to IMGT reference sequences. For a sequence to be retained, a match of at least six nucleotides to both a V gene segment and a J gene segment was required. Rearrangements were classified as productive when the CDR3 lacked stop codons and remained in frame with V and J, and all other rearrangements were classified as non-productive. Following IMGT convention, CDR3 was defined as the stretch from the second conserved V-encoded cysteine up to the conserved J-encoded phenylalanine. The earlier analysis of a few hundred of the donors excluded any sequence lacking an unambiguous match to a single V gene segment. In an earlier analysis of a few hundred of the donors, V segments were called functional above 56.7% productive rearrangements and were called segregating when the between-donor standard deviation exceeded 5%. A statistical classification framework was built for diagnosing cytomegalovirus status from the catalog of TCR beta chain sequences. A later analysis assigned V and J genes by comparing TCR nucleotide sequences with IMGT/GENE-DB human TR gene sequences. The TCRdist pipeline was used in a later analysis to assign CDR3 sequences and most-parsimonious VDJ recombination scenarios. In a later analysis, each TCR beta chain was defined by its CDR3 amino acid sequence together with its V-gene family, and reads without a unique V-gene family were excluded. As a way to deal with suspected cross-contamination and a sequencing artifact, a later analysis dropped 640 or so nucleotide sequences that were highly shared and had low generation probability. For each public chain, a later analysis derived a clonal expansion index from normalized ranks of inferred template counts within each repertoire. In a later analysis, generation probabilities were computed using a VDJ recombination model fitted to out-of-frame rearrangements, and the results were checked against IGoR. In a later analysis, hypergeometric tests were used to score TCR-TCR, TCR-HLA and TCR-CMV co-occurrence, with a repertoire-size bias correction applied to TCR pairs. To estimate false discovery rates, a later analysis permuted the HLA or CMV assignments 20 times. In a later analysis, co-occurring TCRs were grouped using DBSCAN, with TCRdist sequence similarity added in when clustering inside HLA-allele-positive subsets. Repertoires with fewer than 30,000 or more than 120,000 public chains, plus five repertoires with anomalous nucleotide sharing, were excluded from co-occurrence clustering. TCRdb holds this immuneACCESS table with in-frame rearrangements only. Some clones are missing; in checked studies, unresolved V genes explain under half, and the rest has no known cause. The D gene and trimming were derived from the DNA, and the V and J assignments and clone size from that table. A total of 100,000 to 150,000 clones appear in this sample, 60% to 80% of them only once. About 1% of the sample comes from the top ten.

The data originate from a study of cytomegalovirus exposure and HLA in healthy donors (dated by TCRdb to between 2016 and 2019). General notes on the study: According to an earlier analysis of several hundred of the donors, roughly 180 million T cells yielded some 120 million unique TCR beta sequences and about 300 Gb of sequence data. About 310 gigabases of sequencing data and 78 million or so unique TCR sequences were included in an early release covering several hundred HLA-typed donors. Among the roughly 390 genotyped donors, around 81% belonged to the genetic ancestry cluster associated with self-reported Caucasian donors. The study aimed to test whether cataloging public T cell receptors could reveal signatures of past pathogen exposure. The study profiled the T cell repertoires of hundreds of subjects by immunosequencing and related them to cytomegalovirus serostatus. A separate validation cohort of roughly 120 different subjects was used in addition to the 666-subject first cohort. To predict cytomegalovirus infection status, the study brought together high-throughput TCR immunosequencing, statistical association of individual TCRs with disease status, and machine learning. To study patterns of TCR occurrence, a later analysis re-analyzed previously published TCR beta repertoires from 650 to 750 donors and added high-resolution HLA genotyping. In the later analysis, no new phenotypic data were used to find candidate immune exposures; instead, reliance was placed on TCR beta sequences and their occurrence across donors. In an earlier analysis of 587 of the donors, high-throughput TCR beta sequencing was used to judge whether each TCR beta V gene segment behaved as functional or pseudogenic. Donor age, sex, ethnicity and CMV serostatus were collected together with the repertoire data. A later genetic analysis used genome-wide SNP genotypes for about 65% of the 666 donors, treating that subset as a discovery cohort. Every discovery cohort repertoire had been produced on one sequencing platform. Both class I and class II loci were covered by HLA typing, at four-digit resolution. Typing coverage differed by locus: A, B, C, DRB1 and DQB1 were typed in about 620-640 donors, DQA1 in approximately 520, DPA1 in some 600, and DPB1 in about 450. Five DR-DQ haplotypes were treated as single units for association and clustering because of strong linkage in the cohort. Among a few hundred genotyped donors of the cohort, an average of approximately 240,000 unique TCR beta nucleotide sequences were sequenced per donor, roughly 20% of them non-productive. The investigation overall reported the following: This cohort had only TCR beta chains sequenced, and the lack of alpha or paired-chain data limited which features could be detected. A later analysis found that TCR association rates varied across HLA loci, with DRB1 alleles showing the most associated TCRs and HLA-C alleles the fewest. In the study, 164 TCR beta chains were listed as associated with cytomegalovirus. Because counts were too low, 15 to 20 rarely observed V segments, including chromosome 9 orphons, were left out of the earlier analysis of approximately 580 of the donors. Cytomegalovirus status was reported to be diagnosed by the classifier with high specificity and sensitivity in both the original and validation cohorts. Immune exposure information for the cohort was limited to CMV serostatus. Most CMV-associated TCR beta chains appeared to be HLA-restricted in a later analysis, and the HLA associations seemed to be driven largely by CMV exposure. Specific HLA alleles were associated with 16,951 TCR beta sequences at a false discovery rate of 0.05 in a later analysis. A later genetic analysis associated a missense DCLRE1C variant with V-gene and J-gene trimming of TCR beta chains, and an independent cohort replicated the association. Across donors, most TCR sequences were observed very rarely, whereas some public TCRs were present in many individuals. In a later genetic analysis, fewer N-insertions in productive TCRs were reported among donors in an Asian-associated ancestry cluster than the roughly 700-donor mean. Linkage disequilibrium might explain the correlated functional status among segregating V segments, but an unknown experimental factor could not be excluded. The 87-base-pair reads could not distinguish some IMGT-functional V segments, including TRBV6-2 and TRBV6-3, so those segments were excluded. A later analysis reported that several top co-occurrence clusters appeared linked to parvovirus B19, influenza, CMV and Epstein-Barr virus. In vitro tests confirmed that a few of the cytomegalovirus-associated TCR beta chains recognize cytomegalovirus antigens. In an earlier analysis of some 500 of the donors, most TCR beta V segments appeared in productive rearrangements about 87% or about 30% of the time, broadly matching IMGT annotations. A group of highly shared sequence variants was considered likely to be a technical artifact of the sequencing pipeline. Because some donors lacked HLA typing at each locus, the association tests relied only on the typed subset. According to the authors, the approach could potentially be generalized to other disease states and immunological phenotypes. A further reported finding was that TCR beta sequences accurately predicted the HLA-A and HLA-B alleles for most subjects in the first cohort. Strong co-occurrence of HLA alleles, especially DR and DQ, made assigning TCR associations to individual alleles difficult. Compared with equally common non-associated chains, HLA-associated TCR beta chains in a later analysis were more clonally expanded and had lower generation probabilities. Presence/absence analyses assumed roughly uniform sequencing depth across donors, an assumption that may not hold.

This TCR was recovered from a male donor in good health and CMV-seronegative. Sequencing input: PBMCs. This sequence uses TRBV5-1 and TRBJ2-3, and TRBD2 aligns with 15 junction nucleotides. The CDR3 has the sequence CASSLARTSGGANTDTQYF. The DNA sequence reads TGCGCCAGCAGCTTGGCCAGGACTAGCGGGGGGGCCAACACAGATACGCAGTATTTT. With the rest looked up from the reference TRBV5-1 and TRBJ2-3 genes rather than sequenced, the full variable domain is KAGVTQTPRYLIKTRGQQVTLSCSPISGHRSVSWYQQTPGQGLQFLFEYFSETQRNKGNFPGRFSGRQFSNSRSEMNVSTLELGDSALYLCASSLARTSGGANTDTQYFGPGTRLTVL.